Shown below are 23 T cell receptor beta chains from a single sample sequenced in a study of blood T cells in healthy people across ages (dated by TCRdb to 2014 to 2015). Libraries were built with 5' RACE. For sequencing, an Illumina HiSeq 2500 was employed. A second PCR of about 6 to 12 cycles was run with a J-beta primer mix and a sample-barcoded 5' primer. TCRdb cleaned the public reads at Q25 with fastp, built clones with MiXCR and kept in-frame beta chains. CDR3 protein duplicates are merged, each entry listing the most common genes and DNA. For this sample the table gives 750,000 to 1,000,000 distinct CDR3 sequences, of which under 35% were detected only once. The top ten hold about 10% of the sample. The same data also contributed to another study, on T cells of mothers and their children.

Sequences were obtained from blood. The receptors stem from a woman in her thirties or forties in good health.

This chain joins TRBV4-3 and TRBJ1-1; 7 bases line up with TRBD1. Germline assignment: CDR1 LGHNA and CDR2 YSLEER. J lost 5 bases, V lost 3 bases, and 9 bases had no gene match. The CDR3 is 15 residues long. The CDR3 loop is CASSHPRQGGTEAFF. As DNA, the CDR3 is TGCGCCAGCAGCCACCCTAGACAGGGAGGGACTGAAGCTTTCTTT.

This chain joins TRBV12-3 or TRBV12-4 and TRBJ2-5, with D perhaps given as TRBD1 or TRBD2 (5 bases each). Trimming pared 6 bases from V and 1 base from J, leaving 18 bases between. The CDR3 covers 16 residues. Written as DNA, the CDR3 is TGTGCCAGCAGGGGGCGAGGGGCCCAGGTCCAAGAGACCCAGTACTTC. Its translation is CASRGRGAQVQETQYF.

This chain connects TRBV20-1 to TRBJ1-1, with D possibly being TRBD1 (5 bases). V was pared by 8 bases and J by 0 bases, with 25 bases between. The CDR3 is 17 residues long. Germline V gene data show CDR1 as DFQATT and CDR2 as SNEGSKA (reference sequence). Here the CDR3 DNA reads TGCAGTACTTACCCGGGGCTCGCCTTACTCATGAACACTGAAGCTTTCTTT. It yields the protein CSTYPGLALLMNTEAFF.

The V and J genes are TRBV7-9 and TRBJ2-2; D is undetermined. The CDR3 has 13 residues. The germline V gene has CDR1 SEHNR and CDR2 FQNEAQ (reference sequence). V shed 1 base and J shed 3 bases, with 3 bases lying between them. The CDR3 DNA reads TGTGCCAGCAGCTTAGAATACACCGGGGAGCTGTTTTTT. It translates to CASSLEYTGELFF.

J is TRBJ1-4 and V is TRBV6-2 or TRBV6-3; D gene unclear. The germline V and J ends were trimmed by 7 bases and 8 bases, with 17 bases remaining between them. This CDR3 has 14 amino acids. CDR1 and CDR2 (germline): MNHEY, SVGEGT. The CDR3: CASTNGGKREKLFF. The CDR3 nucleotides are TGTGCCAGCACCAACGGCGGGAAGCGGGAAAAACTGTTTTTT.

This clonotype was detected ten times or more. The chain joins TRBV7-2 to TRBJ2-7; 12 nucleotides agree with TRBD2. V lost 5 bases to trimming and J lost 0 bases; unmatched junction nucleotides: 5. CDR3 length: 16 residues. In germline, CDR1 is SGHTA, CDR2 FQGNSA. The CDR3 bases are TGTGCCAGCAGCCATCTAGCGGGGGGGCCCTCCTACGAGCAGTACTTC. This gives the protein CASSHLAGGPSYEQYF.

This chain uses TRBV5-1 with TRBJ2-1; TRBD1 agrees at 9 bases. Trimming at V came to 4 bases and at J to 9 bases, leaving 8 bases not matched to a gene. The CDR3 has 14 amino acids. Per the germline V gene, CDR1 is SGHRS and CDR2 is YFSETQ. This CDR3 reads CASSAGQGIGEQFF. DNA of the CDR3: TGCGCCAGCAGCGCCGGACAGGGGATAGGTGAGCAGTTCTTC.

The chain recombines TRBV2 with TRBJ2-4, with no clear D. The CDR3 consists of 14 residues. Trimming shortened V by 7 bases and J by 0 bases, and 10 bases separated the two germline ends. Per germline, CDR1 SNHLY and CDR2 FYNNEI. The CDR3 region is CASTTDSAKNIQYF. DNA of the CDR3: TGTGCCAGCACCACAGATTCAGCCAAAAACATTCAGTACTTC. The complete variable domain, with remaining parts taken from reference TRBV2 and TRBJ2-4, reads EPEVTQTPSHQVTQMGQEVILRCVPISNHLYFYWYRQILGQKVEFLVSFYNNEISEKSEIFDDQFSVERPDGSNFTLKIRSTKLEDSAMYFCASTTDSAKNIQYFGAGTRLSVL.

The chain is built from TRBV11-3 and TRBJ1-2; D call uncertain. The V end was cut by 6 bases, the J end by 8 bases, with 13 bases between. There are 12 residues in the CDR3. Per germline, CDR1 SGHNT and CDR2 YENEEA. This CDR3 reads CASRGPPRGYTF. The CDR3 bases are TGTGCCAGCAGGGGTCCCCCCAGGGGCTACACCTTC.

This clonotype was counted at least ten times. The genes are TRBV29-1 and TRBJ1-1, with D hard to call. The germline V gene encodes CDR1 SQVTM and CDR2 ANQGSEA. V was pared by 4 bases and J by 4 bases, with 10 bases between. CDR3 length: 12 residues. The CDR3 DNA reads TGCAGCGTTGGCCAACTGAGCACTGAAGCTTTCTTT. The encoded protein is CSVGQLSTEAFF.

This clonotype has just a few counts. V usage is TRBV5-4 and J usage is TRBJ2-1; the D is unclear. The CDR3 is 15 residues long. V was cut by 4 bases and J by 3 bases, with 14 bases left in between. Germline V gene lookup returns CDR1 SGHNT and CDR2 YYREEE (reference sequence). The CDR3 here is CASSVSGDLYNEQFF. CDR3 in DNA: TGTGCCAGCAGCGTCTCAGGTGACCTCTACAATGAGCAGTTCTTC.

This clonotype was observed a few times. The V gene is TRBV24-1, the J gene TRBJ1-2, with TRBD1 matching 10 bases. Germline V gene sequence: CDR1 KGHDR, CDR2 SFDVKD. The CDR3 runs to 14 residues. The V and J ends lost 4 bases and 5 bases, in that order; junction bases with no gene match: 3. The CDR3 coding sequence is TGTGCCACCAGTGAACCGGGACAGGGGTATGGCTACACCTTC. The encoded protein is CATSEPGQGYGYTF.

The chain links TRBV20-1 to TRBJ2-1; D tentatively fits TRBD1 or TRBD2 (5 bases each). Germline V gene lookup returns CDR1 DFQATT and CDR2 SNEGSKA (reference sequence). This CDR3 spans 13 amino acids. V was pared by 6 bases and J by 4 bases, with 13 bases between. The CDR3 is CSAPGQFYNEQFF. CDR3 bases: TGCAGTGCGCCGGGGCAGTTTTACAATGAGCAGTTCTTC.

The chain couples TRBV7-9 to TRBJ2-3; maybe TRBD1 (7 bases). This CDR3 has 17 residues. Trimming pared 5 bases from V and 2 bases from J, leaving 20 bases between. Germline values: CDR1 SEHNR, CDR2 FQNEAQ (reference sequence). The CDR3, as DNA: TGTGCCAGCAGCCATCCCGGAGGGACAGACAACACAGATACGCAGTATTTT. The encoded protein is CASSHPGGTDNTDTQYF.

The chain combines TRBV30 with TRBJ2-7; D gene unclear. CDR1 is GTSNPN and CDR2 is SVGIG in the germline V gene (reference sequence). Trimming took 5 bases from V and 3 from J, leaving 8 bases between them. The CDR3 extends over 11 amino acids. The CDR3 is CAWDGRYEQYF. The CDR3 coding sequence is TGTGCCTGGGACGGCCGCTACGAGCAGTACTTC. The whole variable domain, remainder taken from reference TRBV30 and TRBJ2-7, is SQTIHQWPATLVQPVGSPLSLECTVEGTSNPNLYWYRQAAGRGLQLLFYSVGIGQISSEVPQNLSASRPQDRQFILSSKKLLLSDSGFYLCAWDGRYEQYFGPGTRLTVT.

About this clonotype itself: The junction does not match germline at one end; this may be a read error. The chain combines TRBV5-1 with TRBJ2-6, with a tentative D call TRBD1 (5 bases). The CDR3 runs 15 residues. Germline CDR1 SGHRS, CDR2 YFSETQ. CDR3 residues: CASRQGSTGANVPTF. CDR3 DNA sequence: TGCGCCAGCAGGCAGGGTTCTACTGGGGCTAACGTCCCGACTTTC. Full variable domain (outside the CDR3, taken from reference TRBV5-1 and TRBJ2-6): KAGVTQTPRYLIKTRGQQVTLSCSPISGHRSVSWYQQTPGQGLQFLFEYFSETQRNKGNFPGRFSGRQFSNSRSEMNVSTLELGDSALYLCASRQGSTGANVPTFGAGSRLTVL.

This chain joins TRBV20-1 and TRBJ2-5; 12 bases match TRBD2. Losses at the gene ends were 6 bases for V and 5 bases for J; bases not matched to a gene: 10. The CDR3 has 15 amino acids. CDR1 and CDR2 from the germline V gene are DFQATT and SNEGSKA (reference sequence). Here the CDR3 DNA reads TGCAGTGCCCGACTAGCGGGGGCGGTAGGGGAGACCCAGTACTTC. Amino acid sequence: CSARLAGAVGETQYF.

This clonotype was seen more than once but under ten times. A much larger clone lies a single base off, so this may be a read error. V and J are TRBV6-2 or TRBV6-3 and TRBJ2-5, with TRBD2 matching 12 bases. V dropped 4 bases and J dropped 5; count of bases not matched to a gene: 5. The CDR3 length is 15 residues. CDR1 and CDR2 (germline): MNHEY, SVGEGT. In DNA, the CDR3 is TGTGCCAGCAGTTTCGGGACTAGCGGGTGTGAGACCCAGTACTTC. It translates to CASSFGTSGCETQYF.

This clonotype was counted at least ten times. The chain couples TRBV7-2 to TRBJ2-5; D unresolved. Trimming cost V 5 bases and J 2 bases, with 9 bases left between them. The CDR3 runs to 13 residues. Germline lookup yields CDR1 SGHTA and CDR2 FQGNSA. CDR3 DNA: TGTGCCAGCAGCGCCGGTCCTCAAGAGACCCAGTACTTC. It specifies CASSAGPQETQYF.

This clonotype was recorded many times. This chain joins TRBV6-1 and TRBJ1-2; D is undetermined. This CDR3 is built from 12 residues. Trimming removed 6 bases from V and 2 bases from J, with 7 bases in between. Germline V lookup: CDR1 MNHNS, CDR2 SASEGT. For the CDR3, the DNA is TGTGCCAGCAGCCTGATAAACTATGGCTACACCTTC. As protein: CASSLINYGYTF.

On this clonotype itself: The germline gene is not matched at one end of the junction; a read error may be the cause. This chain links TRBV27 with TRBJ2-4; a possible D gene is TRBD1 (5 bases). Germline V gene lookup returns CDR1 MNHEY and CDR2 SMNVEV (reference sequence). The CDR3 totals 17 residues. This CDR3 reads CVSSSRQSSVAKNIQYF. The DNA of the CDR3 is TGTGTCAGCAGTTCCAGACAGTCATCCGTAGCCAAAAACATTCAGTACTTC.

The chain combines TRBV7-2 with TRBJ2-6, with 12 nucleotides matching TRBD2. The germline V gene encodes CDR1 SGHTA and CDR2 FQGNSA. V shed 7 bases and J 0 bases; nucleotides not matched to a gene: 10. The CDR3 is 19 residues long. DNA for the CDR3: TGTGCCAGCATCACACTAGCGGGGGGCACCAACTCTGGGGCCAACGTCCTGACTTTC. Translated, it gives CASITLAGGTNSGANVLTF. Drawing the rest from reference TRBV7-2 and TRBJ2-6, the complete variable domain is GAGVSQSPSNKVTEKGKDVELRCDPISGHTALYWYRQSLGQGLEFLIYFQGNSAPDKSGLPSDRFSAERTGGSVSTLTIQRTQQEDSAVYLCASITLAGGTNSGANVLTFGAGSRLTVL.

For this clonotype: A junction boundary mismatches the germline segment, possibly from a read error. This chain joins TRBV15 and TRBJ2-1; 10 bases agree with TRBD2. The CDR3 has 14 residues. CDR1 and CDR2 (germline): LNHNV, YYDKDF (reference sequence). The CDR3 nucleotides are TGTCCCACCAGCGGTAAGACTAGCGGGCCTGAGCAGTTCTTC. Amino acids: CPTSGKTSGPEQFF.